The 29 T cell receptor beta chains below were found in one sample sequenced in a study of Graves' ophthalmopathy and Graves' hyperthyroidism. Amplified material comprised TCR beta CDR3 regions derived from RNA transcripts. The library came from an HTBI-primed first-round RT-PCR and a second-round multiplex PCR. TCRdb recomputed calls from the multiplex PCR reads with MiXCR, one row per CDR3 protein. Of hundreds of thousands of distinct CDR3 sequences listed, under 50% are singletons. The source material was peripheral blood. Receptors were obtained from an adult man with Graves' ophthalmopathy.

This clonotype was counted at least ten times. The chain uses TRBV20-1 and TRBJ2-5; 7 bases fit TRBD1. The germline gives CDR1 DFQATT, CDR2 SNEGSKA (reference sequence). The V and J ends lost 4 bases and 5 bases, in that order; junction bases with no gene match: 1. The length of the CDR3 is 11 residues. CDR3 sequence: CSAIRGETQYF. In DNA, the CDR3 is TGCAGTGCTATCAGGGGGGAGACCCAGTACTTC.

The chain uses TRBV20-1 and TRBJ2-5; possibly TRBD1 for D (5 bases). This CDR3 has 13 residues. Between the trimmed V and J ends, which lost 3 bases and 5 bases, there was a span of 13 bases. Germline V gene lookup returns CDR1 DFQATT and CDR2 SNEGSKA (reference sequence). The CDR3 DNA is TGCAGTGCTAGCCGGCAGGGCAGGGAGACCCAGTACTTC. Its protein is CSASRQGRETQYF.

This clonotype showed up many times. Here the CDR3 reads CAISRGQVFYGYTF. CDR3 in DNA: TGTGCCATCAGTCGGGGACAGGTCTTCTATGGCTACACCTTC. The chain couples TRBV10-3 to TRBJ1-2; 8 nucleotides align to TRBD1. CDR1 ENHRY and CDR2 SYGVKD come from the germline V gene. V was clipped by 5 bases and J by 4 bases; unmatched bases: 6. The CDR3 is 14 amino acids.

The V gene is TRBV19, the J gene TRBJ2-2, with D possibly being TRBD1 or TRBD2 (5 bases each). The CDR3 length is 16 residues. Trimming removed 0 bases from V and 5 bases from J, with 13 bases in between. Looked up from germline, CDR1 is LNHDA and CDR2 is SQIVND (reference sequence). The CDR3 DNA reads as TGTGCCAGTAGTATAGAGGGGGTAGTTAATACCGGGGAGCTGTTTTTT. Translated, it gives CASSIEGVVNTGELFF.

The chain combines TRBV11-3 with TRBJ2-7, with TRBD1 matching over 11 bases. This CDR3 region has 17 residues. V gave up 3 bases and J gave up 4 bases; unmatched junction bases: 11. Germline values: CDR1 SGHNT, CDR2 YENEEA. The CDR3 nucleotides read TGTGCCAGCAGCTTCTGGACAGGGGGCGTTTCCTCTTACGAGCAGTACTTC. It encodes CASSFWTGGVSSYEQYF.

This clonotype has ten or more counts. The V gene is TRBV2, the J gene TRBJ1-5; maybe TRBD1 (6 bases). Germline V lookup: CDR1 SNHLY, CDR2 FYNNEI. V lost 2 bases, J lost 4 bases, and 15 bases lay in between. The CDR3 consists of 16 residues. The CDR3: CASSERPDSYNQPQHF. The CDR3 DNA sequence: TGTGCCAGCAGTGAAAGGCCGGACAGTTATAATCAGCCCCAGCATTTT. The variable domain in full, completed from reference TRBV2 and TRBJ1-5, reads EPEVTQTPSHQVTQMGQEVILRCVPISNHLYFYWYRQILGQKVEFLVSFYNNEISEKSEIFDDQFSVERPDGSNFTLKIRSTKLEDSAMYFCASSERPDSYNQPQHFGDGTRLSIL.

The genes are TRBV6-5 and TRBJ2-6, with a tentative D call TRBD1 (5 bases). Trimming took 5 bases from V and 2 from J, leaving 10 bases between them. Germline CDR1 MNHEY, CDR2 SVGAGI. The CDR3 totals 15 residues. The CDR3 coding sequence is TGTGCCAGCAGTGCCACAGGTCCTGGGGCCAACGTCCTGACTTTC. It is translated as CASSATGPGANVLTF.

This clonotype came up a few times. The chain employs TRBV25-1 and TRBJ2-1; maybe TRBD2 (5 bases). Per the germline V gene, CDR1 is MGHDK and CDR2 is SYGVNS. The V end was cut by 8 bases, the J end by 11 bases, with 22 bases between. The CDR3 is 14 residues long. CDR3 residues: CASGYHAGVIKQFF. CDR3 nucleotide sequence: TGTGCCAGCGGATATCACGCGGGTGTGATTAAGCAGTTCTTC. Looking up the rest from reference TRBV25-1 and TRBJ2-1 gives the full variable domain: EADIYQTPRYLVIGTGKKITLECSQTMGHDKMYWYQQDPGMELHLIHYSYGVNSTEKGDLSSESTVSRIRTEHFPLTLESARPSHTSQYLCASGYHAGVIKQFFGPGTRLTVL.

This rearrangement joins TRBV4-1 to TRBJ2-7; TRBD2 might be the D (5 bases). V lost 4 bases and J 5 bases, leaving 15 bases between the germline ends. The CDR3 is 14 residues long. Germline loops: CDR1 MGHRA, CDR2 YSYEKL. The CDR3 DNA reads TGCGCCAGCAGCCGCCCCCGGAACGGGGACGAGCAGTACTTC. This sequence encodes CASSRPRNGDEQYF.

The V and J genes are TRBV20-1 and TRBJ2-3; D is ambiguous. Trimming removed 6 bases at V and 6 bases at J, with 16 bases between. Germline lookup yields CDR1 DFQATT and CDR2 SNEGSKA (reference sequence). This CDR3 has 13 amino acids. The CDR3: CSALDHRRDTQYF. The CDR3 bases are TGCAGTGCCCTGGACCATCGTCGGGATACGCAGTATTTT.

This clonotype was observed many times. The rearrangement uses TRBV12-3 or TRBV12-4 and TRBJ2-7, with 9 bases lining up with TRBD2. Losses at the gene ends were 8 bases for V and 5 bases for J; bases not matched to a gene: 13. The CDR3 contains 15 residues. CDR3 DNA: TGTGCCAGCTCCTCGCGGGGGGGAGGGCCTGACGAGCAGTACTTC. Translating it yields CASSSRGGGPDEQYF.

The chain uses TRBV5-4 and TRBJ2-2; D tentatively reads TRBD1 or TRBD2 (6 bases each). The CDR3 loop spans 16 amino acids. Germline CDR1 and CDR2: SGHNT and YYREEE (reference sequence). Trimming took 0 bases from V and 0 from J, leaving 9 bases between them. DNA of the CDR3: TGTGCCAGCAGCTTGGAGGGGGGCCCGAACACCGGGGAGCTGTTTTTT. This encodes CASSLEGGPNTGELFF.

The chain has TRBV25-1 and TRBJ1-5; 9 bases agree with TRBD1. The CDR3 consists of 15 residues. Per the germline V gene, CDR1 is MGHDK and CDR2 is SYGVNS. The J segment lost 14 bases and the V segment lost 3 bases, leaving 14 bases of the junction unmatched. The CDR3 reads CASSEGQGGISYEHF. In DNA, the CDR3 is TGTGCCAGCAGTGAGGGACAGGGAGGGATCTCCTACGAGCATTTT.

The chain carries TRBV7-9 and TRBJ2-5, with TRBD1 as a possible D gene (6 bases). CDR1 and CDR2 (germline): SEHNR, FQNEAQ (reference sequence). V was pared by 5 bases and J by 9 bases, with 16 bases between. CDR3 length: 13 amino acids. CDR3 in amino acids: CASSLGGVEAQYF. DNA of the CDR3: TGTGCCAGCAGCCTAGGGGGAGTGGAGGCCCAGTACTTC.

V usage is TRBV5-1 and J usage is TRBJ2-5; 11 bases agree with TRBD1. J gave up 7 bases and V 0 bases, and 8 bases lay outside the gene matches. Looked up from germline, CDR1 is SGHRS and CDR2 is YFSETQ. The CDR3 is 16 amino acids. CDR3 loop: CASSLEGQGGTRTQYF. In nucleotides, the CDR3 is TGCGCCAGCAGCTTGGAGGGACAGGGGGGGACCCGGACCCAGTACTTC.

As concerns this clonotype: With a much larger clone just one base away, this may be a read error. The V call is TRBV12-3 or TRBV12-4, the J call TRBJ2-7; D possibly corresponds to TRBD2 (5 bases). V lost 3 bases and J lost 9, with 12 bases in between. CDR3 length equals 12 residues. CDR3: CASSLFSRGQYF. The CDR3 DNA is TGTGCCAGCAGTTTGTTTAGTCGGGGGCAGTACTTC.

The V and J genes are TRBV7-9 and TRBJ1-6; unclear D gene. V lost 6 bases and J lost 15, with 21 bases in between. The CDR3 is 14 amino acids. Germline CDR1 reads SEHNR; CDR2 reads FQNEAQ (reference sequence). This chain's CDR3 is CASSLGVSGRNLHF. For the CDR3, the DNA is TGTGCCAGCAGTTTGGGAGTCAGCGGGAGGAACCTCCACTTT.

This clonotype came up a few times. V and J are TRBV6-1 and TRBJ1-6; TRBD1 might be the D (5 bases). V lost 7 bases to trimming and J lost 6 bases, with 19 bases between them. The CDR3 is 16 amino acids. In germline, CDR1 is MNHNS, CDR2 SASEGT. The CDR3 protein is CASNPKRTNSNSPLHF. The CDR3 bases are TGTGCCAGCAACCCAAAGAGGACAAATTCTAATTCACCCCTCCACTTT.

About this clonotype itself: A read error may produce the germline difference seen at one junction end. The chain joins TRBV7-9 to TRBJ2-7, with 9 bases aligning to TRBD2. The CDR3 sequence is 16 residues long. CDR1 and CDR2 from the germline V gene are SEHNR and FQNEAQ (reference sequence). The DNA of the CDR3 is TGCGCCAGCAGCCAAGATGCGGGGGGGGCAGTTTACGAGCAGTACTTC. This gives the protein CASSQDAGGAVYEQYF. Full variable domain (rest looked up from reference TRBV7-9 and TRBJ2-7): DTGVSQNPRHKITKRGQNVTFRCDPISEHNRLYWYRQTLGQGPEFLTYFQNEAQLEKSRLLSDRFSAERPKGSFSTLEIQRTEQGDSAMYLCASSQDAGGAVYEQYFGPGTRLTVT.

This clonotype was seen at least ten times. This sequence joins TRBV29-1 and TRBJ2-5; D tentatively fits TRBD1 or TRBD2 (7 bases each). The CDR3 extends over 12 amino acids. The germline gives CDR1 SQVTM, CDR2 ANQGSEA. Trimming shortened V by 7 bases and J by 4 bases, and 13 bases separated the two germline ends. CDR3 in amino acids: CSGLRGGETQYF. DNA of the CDR3: TGCAGCGGCCTCAGGGGGGGAGAGACCCAGTACTTC.

This clonotype has a handful of counts. The rearrangement uses TRBV9 and TRBJ2-2; TRBD2 matches at 7 bases. This CDR3 has 16 residues. Germline CDR1 and CDR2: SGDLS and YYNGEE. Losses at the gene ends were 0 bases for V and 6 bases for J; bases not matched to a gene: 8. The CDR3 DNA follows: TGTGCCAGCAGCGTAGATCCAGGCGGGAGCTCCGGGGAGCTGTTTTTT. It yields the protein CASSVDPGGSSGELFF.

About this clonotype: This CDR3 is missing its conserved last phenylalanine or tryptophan, likely due to a read error. The DNA is left out, because the CDR3 cannot be placed on it with certainty; the CDR3 is given as TCRdb lists it. This rearrangement joins TRBV2 to TRBJ2-5. Germline CDR1 is SNHLY and CDR2 is FYNNEI. Counting both end residues, the CDR3 totals 15 amino acids. CDR3 region: CASRMQEIYGYTFGS.

As concerns this clonotype: A much larger clone lies a single base off, so this may be a read error. Since no conserved phenylalanine or tryptophan closes the CDR3, a read error is the likely cause. The chain uses TRBV5-1 and TRBJ2-5; 11 bases map to TRBD1. With 0 bases clipped from V and 5 bases from J, the junction kept 3 bases outside the gene matches. CDR1 and CDR2 (germline): SGHRS, YFSETQ. This CDR3 has 15 amino acids. Here the CDR3 reads CASSLVGQGAETQYL. CDR3 coding DNA: TGCGCCAGCAGCTTGGTAGGACAGGGGGCTGAGACCCAGTACTTG.

The genes are TRBV19 and TRBJ1-4; D gene unclear. Germline V gene lookup returns CDR1 LNHDA and CDR2 SQIVND (reference sequence). V was cut by 6 bases and J by 4 bases, with 12 bases left in between. The CDR3 runs 14 residues. The CDR3 region has the DNA TGTGCCAGTAGATTGGGCCGTTATAATGAAAAACTGTTTTTT. Translated, it gives CASRLGRYNEKLFF.

This clonotype was counted at least ten times. The rearrangement joins TRBV29-1 to TRBJ1-2, with D possibly TRBD1 on 6 matching bases. With 4 bases removed from V and 5 bases from J, the gap between germline ends came to 20 bases. Germline loops: CDR1 SQVTM, CDR2 ANQGSEA. The CDR3 covers 15 residues. The DNA for the CDR3 is TGCAGCGTTGGGGGGCAACACAGGAGCTTGTATGGCTACACCTTC. Its translation is CSVGGQHRSLYGYTF.

This clonotype has at least ten counts. The V gene is TRBV7-9, the J gene TRBJ2-7, with D uncertain. Germline CDR1 reads SEHNR; CDR2 reads FQNEAQ (reference sequence). The CDR3 loop spans 15 amino acids. With 1 base removed from V and 0 bases from J, the gap between germline ends came to 10 bases. CDR3 nucleotides: TGTGCCAGCAGCTTAGTCCCTTCGGGCTCCTACGAGCAGTACTTC. Its protein is CASSLVPSGSYEQYF.

In this sample, this clonotype turned up a few times. The V call is TRBV6-5, the J call TRBJ1-2; 9 bases align to TRBD1. The V gene end was trimmed by 5 bases and the J gene end by 4 bases; junction bases not matched to a gene: 8. The CDR3 extends over 15 amino acids. CDR1 MNHEY and CDR2 SVGAGI come from the germline V gene. Written as DNA, the CDR3 is TGTGCCAGCAGTACCAAGGGACAGGGAAGCTATGGCTACACCTTC. It codes for CASSTKGQGSYGYTF.

The chain carries TRBV18 and TRBJ2-5; 7 bases fit TRBD1. Trimming at V came to 2 bases and at J to 4 bases, leaving 7 bases not matched to a gene. Germline V gene sequence: CDR1 KGHSH, CDR2 LQKENI. There are 15 residues in the CDR3. CDR3 nucleotides: TGTGCCAGCTCACCAGCAGGGGGACGGGGAGAGACCCAGTACTTC. Its translation: CASSPAGGRGETQYF. Full variable domain (outside the CDR3, taken from reference TRBV18 and TRBJ2-5): NAGVMQNPRHLVRRRGQEARLRCSPMKGHSHVYWYRQLPEEGLKFMVYLQKENIIDESGMPKERFSAEFPKEGPSILRIQQVVRGDSAAYFCASSPAGGRGETQYFGPGTRLLVL.

This clonotype was picked up many times. This chain connects TRBV10-3 to TRBJ1-1; TRBD1 aligns across 7 bases. There are 13 residues in the CDR3. Germline assignment: CDR1 ENHRY and CDR2 SYGVKD. With V trimmed by 10 bases and J by 1 base, 6 bases remained unmatched. In DNA, the CDR3 is TGTGCCACCCGGACAGGATCGAACACTGAAGCTTTCTTT. This translates into CATRTGSNTEAFF.